This record looks at one T cell receptor beta chain sequence and its context. Antigen specificity is unknown. Profiling relied on immunoSEQ multiplex PCR, and the TCRdb table lists in-frame clones only, not all of them. The top ten clones hold approximately 0.5% of a sample with about 94,000 clones, roughly 91% of them seen once. This entry comes from a study of graft-versus-host responses after intestinal transplantation. Trimming stripped 5 bases from V and 7 bases from J, with 17 bases between. The CDR3 is made up of 14 amino acids. Germline-derived CDR1 and CDR2 are LNHNV and YYDKDF (reference sequence).

This receptor was taken from a human donor who received an intestinal transplant. This sequence joins TRBV15 and TRBJ1-1, with a possible D match to TRBD1 (6 bases). The material was unstimulated CD8+ T cells sorted from spleen or lymph node cells, obtained before intestinal transplant. The CDR3 spells CATSLMTDRGEAFF. The CDR3 nucleotides are TGTGCCACCAGCCTCATGACGGACAGAGGTGAAGCTTTCTTT.